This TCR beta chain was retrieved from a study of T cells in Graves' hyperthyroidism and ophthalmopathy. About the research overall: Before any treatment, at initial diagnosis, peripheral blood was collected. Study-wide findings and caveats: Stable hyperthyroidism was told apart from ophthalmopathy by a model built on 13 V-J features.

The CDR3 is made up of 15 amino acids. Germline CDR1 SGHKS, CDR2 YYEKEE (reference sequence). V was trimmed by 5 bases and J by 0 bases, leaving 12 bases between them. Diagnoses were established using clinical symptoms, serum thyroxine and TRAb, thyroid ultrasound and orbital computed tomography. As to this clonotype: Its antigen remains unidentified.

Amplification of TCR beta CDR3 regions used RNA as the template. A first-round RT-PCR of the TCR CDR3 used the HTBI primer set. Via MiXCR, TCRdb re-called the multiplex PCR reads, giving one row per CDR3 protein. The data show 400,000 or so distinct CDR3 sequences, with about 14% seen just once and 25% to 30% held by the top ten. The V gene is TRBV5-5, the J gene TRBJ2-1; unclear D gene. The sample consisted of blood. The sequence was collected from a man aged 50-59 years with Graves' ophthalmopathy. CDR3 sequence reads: CASRTSVSSYNEQFF. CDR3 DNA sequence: TGTGCCAGCAGAACATCCGTCAGCTCCTACAATGAGCAGTTCTTC.